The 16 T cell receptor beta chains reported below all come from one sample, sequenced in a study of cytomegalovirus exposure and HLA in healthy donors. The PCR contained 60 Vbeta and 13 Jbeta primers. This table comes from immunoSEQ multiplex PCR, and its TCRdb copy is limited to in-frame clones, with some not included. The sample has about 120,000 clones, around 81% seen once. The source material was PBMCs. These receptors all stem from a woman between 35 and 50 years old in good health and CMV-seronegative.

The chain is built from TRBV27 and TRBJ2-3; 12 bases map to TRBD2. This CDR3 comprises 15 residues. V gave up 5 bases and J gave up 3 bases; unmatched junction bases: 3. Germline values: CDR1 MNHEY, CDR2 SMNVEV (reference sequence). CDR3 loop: CASSPGTSGTDTQYF. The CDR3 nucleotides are TGTGCCAGCAGTCCTGGGACTAGCGGGACAGATACGCAGTATTTT.

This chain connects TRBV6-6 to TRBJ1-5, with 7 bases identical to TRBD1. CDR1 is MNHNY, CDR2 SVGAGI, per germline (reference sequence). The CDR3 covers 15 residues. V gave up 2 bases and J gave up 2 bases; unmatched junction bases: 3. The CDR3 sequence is CASSYPRGGNQPQHF. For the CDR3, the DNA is TGTGCCAGCAGTTACCCCAGGGGGGGCAATCAGCCCCAGCATTTT.

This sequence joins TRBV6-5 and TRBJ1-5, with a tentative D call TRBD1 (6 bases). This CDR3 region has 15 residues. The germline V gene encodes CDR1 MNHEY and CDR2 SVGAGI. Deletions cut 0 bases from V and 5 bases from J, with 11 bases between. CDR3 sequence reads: CASSYSRGADQPQHF. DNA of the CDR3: TGTGCCAGCAGTTACTCGCGGGGGGCGGATCAGCCCCAGCATTTT.

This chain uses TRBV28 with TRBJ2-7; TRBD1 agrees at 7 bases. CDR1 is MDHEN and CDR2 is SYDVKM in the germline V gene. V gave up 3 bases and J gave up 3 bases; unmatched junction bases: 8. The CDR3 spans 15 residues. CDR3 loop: CASSFGLQGFYEQYF. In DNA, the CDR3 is TGTGCCAGCAGTTTTGGGTTACAGGGGTTCTACGAGCAGTACTTC.

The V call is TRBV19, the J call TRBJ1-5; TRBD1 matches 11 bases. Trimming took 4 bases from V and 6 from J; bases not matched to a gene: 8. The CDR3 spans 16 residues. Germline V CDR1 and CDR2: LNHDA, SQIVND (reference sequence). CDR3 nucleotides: TGTGCCAGTAGTACCCCTGGACAGGGGGCCGGTCAGCCCCAGCATTTT. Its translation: CASSTPGQGAGQPQHF. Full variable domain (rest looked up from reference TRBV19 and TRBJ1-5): DGGITQSPKYLFRKEGQNVTLSCEQNLNHDAMYWYRQDPGQGLRLIYYSQIVNDFQKGDIAEGYSVSREKKESFPLTVTSAQKNPTAFYLCASSTPGQGAGQPQHFGDGTRLSIL.

CDR3 amino acids: CASSGDTNYGYTF. CDR3 bases: TGTGCCAGCAGTGGGGACACCAACTATGGCTACACCTTC. This chain joins TRBV2 and TRBJ1-2; D perhaps matches TRBD1 (6 bases). The V gene's germline CDR1 is SNHLY and CDR2 FYNNEI. With 4 bases removed from V and 2 bases from J, the gap between germline ends came to 8 bases. This CDR3 spans 13 amino acids.

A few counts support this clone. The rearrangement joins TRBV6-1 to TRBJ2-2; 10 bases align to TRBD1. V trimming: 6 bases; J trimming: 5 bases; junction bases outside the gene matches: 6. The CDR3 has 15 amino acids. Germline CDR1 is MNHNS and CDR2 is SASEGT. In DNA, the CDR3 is TGTGCCAGCAGACCCGACAGGGGGCAAACCGGGGAGCTGTTTTTT. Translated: CASRPDRGQTGELFF.

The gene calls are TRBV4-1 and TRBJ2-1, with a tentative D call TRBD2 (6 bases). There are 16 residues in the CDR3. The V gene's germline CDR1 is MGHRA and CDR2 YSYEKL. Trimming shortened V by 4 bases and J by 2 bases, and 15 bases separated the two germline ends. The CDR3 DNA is TGCGCCAGCAGCCTTCGATCTGGGGGGACCTACAATGAGCAGTTCTTC. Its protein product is CASSLRSGGTYNEQFF.

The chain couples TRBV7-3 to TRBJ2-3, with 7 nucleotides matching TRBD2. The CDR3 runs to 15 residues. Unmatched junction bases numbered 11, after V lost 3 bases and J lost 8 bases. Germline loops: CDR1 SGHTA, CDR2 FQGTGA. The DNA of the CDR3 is TGTGCCAGCAGCTTCACCCAGCGGGGCCCCGCTACGCAGTATTTT. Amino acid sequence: CASSFTQRGPATQYF.

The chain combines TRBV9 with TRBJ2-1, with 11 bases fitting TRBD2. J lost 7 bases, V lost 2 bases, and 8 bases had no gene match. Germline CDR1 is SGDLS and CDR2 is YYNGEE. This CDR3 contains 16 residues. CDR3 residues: CASSVDSGGAINEQFF. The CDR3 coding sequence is TGTGCCAGCAGCGTCGATAGCGGGGGGGCCATAAATGAGCAGTTCTTC. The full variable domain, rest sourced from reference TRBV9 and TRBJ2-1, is DSGVTQTPKHLITATGQRVTLRCSPRSGDLSVYWYQQSLDQGLQFLIQYYNGEERAKGNILERFSAQQFPDLHSELNLSSLELGDSALYFCASSVDSGGAINEQFFGPGTRLTVL.

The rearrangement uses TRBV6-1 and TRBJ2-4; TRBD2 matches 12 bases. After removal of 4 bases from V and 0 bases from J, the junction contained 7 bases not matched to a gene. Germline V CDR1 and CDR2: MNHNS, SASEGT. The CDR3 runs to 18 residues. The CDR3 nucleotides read TGTGCCAGCAGTGGAGGGCTAGCGGGGGGGCTAGCCAAAAACATTCAGTACTTC. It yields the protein CASSGGLAGGLAKNIQYF.

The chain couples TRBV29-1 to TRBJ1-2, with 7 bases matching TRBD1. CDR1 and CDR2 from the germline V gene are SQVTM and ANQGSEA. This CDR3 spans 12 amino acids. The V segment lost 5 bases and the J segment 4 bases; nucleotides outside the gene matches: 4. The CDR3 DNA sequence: TGCAGCGTTCAGAGGGACAGCTATGGCTACACCTTC. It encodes CSVQRDSYGYTF. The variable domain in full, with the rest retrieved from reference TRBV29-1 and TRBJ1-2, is SAVISQKPSRDICQRGTSLTIQCQVDSQVTMMFWYRQQPGQSLTLIATANQGSEATYESGFVIDKFPISRPNLTFSTLTVSNMSPEDSSIYLCSVQRDSYGYTFGSGTRLTVV.

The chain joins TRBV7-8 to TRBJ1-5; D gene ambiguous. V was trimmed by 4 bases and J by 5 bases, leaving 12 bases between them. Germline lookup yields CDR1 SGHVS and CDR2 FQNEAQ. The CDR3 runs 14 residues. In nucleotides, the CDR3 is TGTGCCAGCAGCTCCCGGTGGGGAGATCAGCCCCAGCATTTT. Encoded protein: CASSSRWGDQPQHF. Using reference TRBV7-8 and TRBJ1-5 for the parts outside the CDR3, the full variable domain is GAGVSQSPRYKVAKRGQDVALRCDPISGHVSLFWYQQALGQGPEFLTYFQNEAQLDKSGLPSDRFFAERPEGSVSTLKIQRTQQEDSAVYLCASSSRWGDQPQHFGDGTRLSIL.

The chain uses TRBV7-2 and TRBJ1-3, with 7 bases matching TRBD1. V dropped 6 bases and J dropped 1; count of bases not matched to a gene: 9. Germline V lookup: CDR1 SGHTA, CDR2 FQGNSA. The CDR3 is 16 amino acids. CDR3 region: CASSRGPLASGNTIYF. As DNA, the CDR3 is TGTGCCAGCAGTAGGGGGCCCCTTGCGTCTGGAAACACCATATATTTT.

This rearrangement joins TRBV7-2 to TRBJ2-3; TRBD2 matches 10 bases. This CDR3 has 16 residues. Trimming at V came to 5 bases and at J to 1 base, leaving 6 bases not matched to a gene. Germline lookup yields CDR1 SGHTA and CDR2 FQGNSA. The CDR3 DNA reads TGTGCCAGCAGCCAAACTAGCGGGGTTGGCACAGATACGCAGTATTTT. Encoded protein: CASSQTSGVGTDTQYF.

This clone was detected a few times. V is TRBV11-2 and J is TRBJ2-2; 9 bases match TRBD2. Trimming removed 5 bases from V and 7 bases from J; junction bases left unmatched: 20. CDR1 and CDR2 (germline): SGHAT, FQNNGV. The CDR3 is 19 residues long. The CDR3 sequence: CASSPRTKTSGSSRGELFF. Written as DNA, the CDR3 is TGTGCCAGCAGCCCTCGAACAAAAACTAGCGGGTCCTCCCGCGGGGAGCTGTTTTTT.